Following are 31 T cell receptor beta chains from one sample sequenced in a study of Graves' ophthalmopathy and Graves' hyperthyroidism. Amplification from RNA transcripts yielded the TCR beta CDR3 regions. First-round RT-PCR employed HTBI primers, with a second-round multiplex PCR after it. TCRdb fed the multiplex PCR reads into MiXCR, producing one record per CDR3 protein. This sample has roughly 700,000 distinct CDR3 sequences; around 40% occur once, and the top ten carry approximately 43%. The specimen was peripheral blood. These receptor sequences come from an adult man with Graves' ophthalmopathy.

This CDR3 is CASSPFGQGRQYGYTF. CDR3 nucleotide sequence: TGTGCCAGCAGCCCATTTGGACAGGGACGCCAATATGGCTACACCTTC. The J gene is TRBJ1-2, the V gene TRBV7-9; the match to TRBD1 covers 8 bases. The CDR3 sequence is 16 residues long. CDR1 is SEHNR and CDR2 is FQNEAQ in the germline V gene (reference sequence). Trimming removed 5 bases from V and 5 bases from J; junction bases left unmatched: 13. Complete variable domain (other parts from reference TRBV7-9 and TRBJ1-2): DTGVSQNPRHKITKRGQNVTFRCDPISEHNRLYWYRQTLGQGPEFLTYFQNEAQLEKSRLLSDRFSAERPKGSFSTLEIQRTEQGDSAMYLCASSPFGQGRQYGYTFGSGTRLTVV.

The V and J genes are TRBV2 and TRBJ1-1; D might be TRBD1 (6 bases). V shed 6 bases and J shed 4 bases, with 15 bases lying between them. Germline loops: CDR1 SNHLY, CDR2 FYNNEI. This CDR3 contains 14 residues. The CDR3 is CASSPRGSTTEAFF. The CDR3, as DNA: TGTGCCAGCAGCCCCAGGGGTAGTACCACTGAAGCTTTCTTT.

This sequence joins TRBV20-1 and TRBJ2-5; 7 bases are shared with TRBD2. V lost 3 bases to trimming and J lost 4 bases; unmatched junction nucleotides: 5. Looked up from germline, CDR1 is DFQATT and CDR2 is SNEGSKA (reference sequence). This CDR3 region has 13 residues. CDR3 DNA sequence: TGCAGTGCTAGGGGCGGGGGTTCAGAGACCCAGTACTTC. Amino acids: CSARGGGSETQYF.

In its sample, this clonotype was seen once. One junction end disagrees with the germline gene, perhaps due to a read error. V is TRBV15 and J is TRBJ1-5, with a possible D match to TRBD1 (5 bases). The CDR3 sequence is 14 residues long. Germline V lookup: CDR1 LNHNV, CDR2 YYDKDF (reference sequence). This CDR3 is CASSLGDDSQPQHF. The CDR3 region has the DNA TGTGCCAGCAGCCTTGGGGACGATAGTCAGCCCCAGCATTTT.

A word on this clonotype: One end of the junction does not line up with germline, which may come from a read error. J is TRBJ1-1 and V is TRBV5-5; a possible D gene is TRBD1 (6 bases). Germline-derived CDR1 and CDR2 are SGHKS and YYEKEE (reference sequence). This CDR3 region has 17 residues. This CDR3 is CASSLETGVTMNTEAFF. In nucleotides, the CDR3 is TGCGCCAGCAGCTTGGAGACAGGTGTTACCATGAACACTGAAGCTTTCTTT.

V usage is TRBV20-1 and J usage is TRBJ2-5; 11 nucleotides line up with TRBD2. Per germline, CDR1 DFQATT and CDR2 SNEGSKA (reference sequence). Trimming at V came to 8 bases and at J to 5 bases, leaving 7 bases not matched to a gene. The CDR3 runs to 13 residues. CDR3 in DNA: TGCAGTCCCGAGACTAGCGGGACTGAGACCCAGTACTTC. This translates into CSPETSGTETQYF.

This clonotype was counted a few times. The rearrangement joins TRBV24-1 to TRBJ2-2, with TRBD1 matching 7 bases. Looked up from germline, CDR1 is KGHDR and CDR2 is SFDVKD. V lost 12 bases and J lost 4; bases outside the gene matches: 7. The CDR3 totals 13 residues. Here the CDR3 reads CACGAGGTGELFF. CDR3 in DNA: TGTGCCTGCGGTGCAGGGGGCACCGGGGAGCTGTTTTTT.

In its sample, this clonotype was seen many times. The CDR3 DNA is TGTGCCAGCAGCCCTAGCGGGGGGCCCTCTGGGGCCAACGTCCTGACTTTC. This codes for CASSPSGGPSGANVLTF. The chain recombines TRBV7-9 with TRBJ2-6, with 11 bases aligning to TRBD2. V was clipped by 5 bases and J by 0 bases; unmatched bases: 3. There are 17 residues in the CDR3. CDR1 and CDR2 from the germline V gene are SEHNR and FQNEAQ (reference sequence).

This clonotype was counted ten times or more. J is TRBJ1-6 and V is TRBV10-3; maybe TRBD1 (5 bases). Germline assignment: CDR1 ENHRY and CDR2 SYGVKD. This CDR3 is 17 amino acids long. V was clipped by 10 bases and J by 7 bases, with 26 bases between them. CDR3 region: CANLTACPLEVNSPLHF. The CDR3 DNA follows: TGTGCCAATCTGACAGCCTGTCCGTTAGAGGTGAATTCACCCCTCCACTTT.

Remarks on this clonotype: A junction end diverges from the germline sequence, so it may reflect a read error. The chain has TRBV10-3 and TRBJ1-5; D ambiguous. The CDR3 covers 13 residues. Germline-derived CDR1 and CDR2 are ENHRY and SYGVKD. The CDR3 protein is CASSERGVETQHF. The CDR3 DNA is TGTGCCAGCAGTGAACGAGGAGTGGAGACCCAGCATTTT.

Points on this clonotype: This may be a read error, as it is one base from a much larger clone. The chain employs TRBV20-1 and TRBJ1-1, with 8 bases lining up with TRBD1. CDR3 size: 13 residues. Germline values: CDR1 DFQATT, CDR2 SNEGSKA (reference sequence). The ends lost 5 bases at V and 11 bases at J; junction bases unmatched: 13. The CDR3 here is CSAARTGPFAAFF. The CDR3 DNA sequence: TGCAGTGCTGCAAGGACAGGGCCTTTTGCGGCTTTCTTT.

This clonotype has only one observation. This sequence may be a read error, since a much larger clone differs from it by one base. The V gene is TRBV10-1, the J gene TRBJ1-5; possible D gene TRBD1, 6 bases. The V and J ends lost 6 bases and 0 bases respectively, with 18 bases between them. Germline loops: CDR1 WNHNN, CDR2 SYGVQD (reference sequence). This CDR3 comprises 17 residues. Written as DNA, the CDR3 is TGCGCCAGCAGCACAGCACCACAGGGCGCTAGCAATCAGCCCCAGCATTTT. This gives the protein CASSTAPQGASNQPQHF.

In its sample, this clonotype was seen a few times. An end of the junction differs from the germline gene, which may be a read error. This CDR3 is CASSGRQSQETQYF. The CDR3 DNA follows: TGTGCCAGCAGTGGAAGACAGTCCCAAGAGACCCAGTACTTC. This rearrangement joins TRBV10-3 to TRBJ2-5; tentatively, D is TRBD1 (5 bases). The germline CDR1 and CDR2 sequences are ENHRY and SYGVKD. This CDR3 comprises 14 residues.

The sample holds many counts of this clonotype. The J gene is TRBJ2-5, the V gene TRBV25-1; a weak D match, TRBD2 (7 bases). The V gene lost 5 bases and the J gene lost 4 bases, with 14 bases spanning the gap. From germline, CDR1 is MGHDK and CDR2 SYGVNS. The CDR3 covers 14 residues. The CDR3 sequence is CASSTQGGRETQYF. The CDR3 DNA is TGTGCCAGCAGTACACAGGGAGGGCGAGAGACCCAGTACTTC.

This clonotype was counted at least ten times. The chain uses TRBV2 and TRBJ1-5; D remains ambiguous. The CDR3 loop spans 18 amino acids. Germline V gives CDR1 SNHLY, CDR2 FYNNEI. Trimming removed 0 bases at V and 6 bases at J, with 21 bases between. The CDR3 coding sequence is TGTGCCAGCAGTGAAGCGTCTTTTGGTGGGGTTTCCGCTCAGCCCCAGCATTTT. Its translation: CASSEASFGGVSAQPQHF.

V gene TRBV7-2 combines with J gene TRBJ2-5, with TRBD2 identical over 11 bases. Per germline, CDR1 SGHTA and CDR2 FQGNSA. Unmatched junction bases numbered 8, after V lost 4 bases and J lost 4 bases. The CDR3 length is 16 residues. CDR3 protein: CASSSELAGDTETQYF. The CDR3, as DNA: TGTGCCAGCAGCTCAGAACTAGCGGGAGACACAGAGACCCAGTACTTC.

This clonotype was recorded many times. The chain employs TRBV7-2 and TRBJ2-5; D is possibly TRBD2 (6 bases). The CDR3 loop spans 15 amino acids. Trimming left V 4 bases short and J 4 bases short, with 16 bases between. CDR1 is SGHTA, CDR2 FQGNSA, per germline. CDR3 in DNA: TGTGCCAGCAGCTCGTTAGGTGGGCGGGGAGAGACCCAGTACTTC. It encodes CASSSLGGRGETQYF.

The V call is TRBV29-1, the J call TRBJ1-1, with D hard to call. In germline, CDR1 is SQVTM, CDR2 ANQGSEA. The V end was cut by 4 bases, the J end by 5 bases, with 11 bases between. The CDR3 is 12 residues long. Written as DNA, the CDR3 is TGCAGCGTTGCGACCGGGCGGACTGAAGCTTTCTTT. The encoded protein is CSVATGRTEAFF.

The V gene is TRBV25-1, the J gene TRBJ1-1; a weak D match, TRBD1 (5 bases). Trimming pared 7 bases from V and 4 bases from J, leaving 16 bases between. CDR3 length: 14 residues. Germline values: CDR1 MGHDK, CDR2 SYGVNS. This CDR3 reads CASTLQTGTTEAFF. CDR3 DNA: TGTGCCAGCACCCTTCAGACTGGGACCACTGAAGCTTTCTTT. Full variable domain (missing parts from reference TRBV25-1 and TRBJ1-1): EADIYQTPRYLVIGTGKKITLECSQTMGHDKMYWYQQDPGMELHLIHYSYGVNSTEKGDLSSESTVSRIRTEHFPLTLESARPSHTSQYLCASTLQTGTTEAFFGQGTRLTVV.

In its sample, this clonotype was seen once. DNA for the CDR3: TGTGCCAGCAGTCCAAGACAGGGAGACTATGGCTACACCTTC. This translates into CASSPRQGDYGYTF. The chain links TRBV25-1 to TRBJ1-2, with 7 nucleotides matching TRBD1. CDR1 and CDR2 from the germline V gene are MGHDK and SYGVNS. With V trimmed by 5 bases and J by 3 bases, 6 bases remained unmatched. The CDR3 contains 14 residues.

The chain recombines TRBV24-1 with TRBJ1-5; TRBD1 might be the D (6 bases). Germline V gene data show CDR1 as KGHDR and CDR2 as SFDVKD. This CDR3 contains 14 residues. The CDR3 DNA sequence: TGTGCTCCGCTGGCCAGGGGTATGGATCAGCCCCAGCATTTT. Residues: CAPLARGMDQPQHF.

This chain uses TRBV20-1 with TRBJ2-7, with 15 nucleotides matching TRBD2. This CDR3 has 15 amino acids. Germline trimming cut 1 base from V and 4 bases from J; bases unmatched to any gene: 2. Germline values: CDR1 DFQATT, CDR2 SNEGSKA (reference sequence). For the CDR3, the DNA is TGCAGTGCTAGAGGGACTAGCGGGAGGGTATACGAGCAGTACTTC. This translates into CSARGTSGRVYEQYF.

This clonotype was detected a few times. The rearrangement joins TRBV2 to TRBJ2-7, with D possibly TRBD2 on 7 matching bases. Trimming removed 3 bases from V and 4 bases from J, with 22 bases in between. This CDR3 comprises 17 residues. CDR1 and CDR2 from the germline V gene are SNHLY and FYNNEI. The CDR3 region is CASSERGGSFYGYEQYF. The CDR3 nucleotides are TGTGCCAGCAGTGAGAGGGGGGGCTCTTTTTATGGGTACGAGCAGTACTTC.

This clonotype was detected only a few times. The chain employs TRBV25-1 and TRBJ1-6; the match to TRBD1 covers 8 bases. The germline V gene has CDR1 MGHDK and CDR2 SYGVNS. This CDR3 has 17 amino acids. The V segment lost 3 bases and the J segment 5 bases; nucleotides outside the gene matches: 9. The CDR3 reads CASSDSAGTGNNSPLHF. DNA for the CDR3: TGTGCCAGCAGTGATAGTGCCGGGACAGGCAATAATTCACCCCTCCACTTT.

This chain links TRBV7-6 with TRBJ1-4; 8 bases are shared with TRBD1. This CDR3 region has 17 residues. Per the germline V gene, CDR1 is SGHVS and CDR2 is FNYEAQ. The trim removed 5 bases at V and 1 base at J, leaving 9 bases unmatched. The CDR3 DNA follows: TGTGCCAGCAGCCATATTGGACAGGGCGGAACTAATGAAAAACTGTTTTTT. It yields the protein CASSHIGQGGTNEKLFF.

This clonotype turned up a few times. The CDR3 nucleotides are TGCAGTGCTAAATTCGGGGGTCAAGAGACCCAGTACTTC. Amino acids: CSAKFGGQETQYF. This chain joins TRBV20-1 and TRBJ2-5; weak D call: TRBD2 (6 bases). Germline V gives CDR1 DFQATT, CDR2 SNEGSKA (reference sequence). The V and J ends lost 4 bases and 2 bases respectively, with 11 bases between them. CDR3 size: 13 residues.

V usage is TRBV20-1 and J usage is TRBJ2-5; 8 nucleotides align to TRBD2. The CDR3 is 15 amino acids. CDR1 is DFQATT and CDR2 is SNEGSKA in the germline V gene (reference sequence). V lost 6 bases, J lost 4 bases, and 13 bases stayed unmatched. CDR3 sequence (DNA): TGCAGTGCACCGGGACTAGGGGGGGTCGGAGAGACCCAGTACTTC. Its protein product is CSAPGLGGVGETQYF.

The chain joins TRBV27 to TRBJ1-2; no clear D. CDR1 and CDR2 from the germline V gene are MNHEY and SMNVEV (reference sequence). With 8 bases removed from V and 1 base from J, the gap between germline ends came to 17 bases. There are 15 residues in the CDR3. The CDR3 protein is CASSKGAGNNYGYTF. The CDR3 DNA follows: TGTGCCAGCTCCAAAGGAGCGGGGAATAACTATGGCTACACCTTC.

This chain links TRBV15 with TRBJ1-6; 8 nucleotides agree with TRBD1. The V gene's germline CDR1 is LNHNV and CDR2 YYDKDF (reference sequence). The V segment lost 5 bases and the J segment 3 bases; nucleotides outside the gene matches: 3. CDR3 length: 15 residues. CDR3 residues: CATSGQGHYNSPLHF. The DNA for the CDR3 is TGTGCCACCAGCGGACAGGGACACTATAATTCACCCCTCCACTTT.

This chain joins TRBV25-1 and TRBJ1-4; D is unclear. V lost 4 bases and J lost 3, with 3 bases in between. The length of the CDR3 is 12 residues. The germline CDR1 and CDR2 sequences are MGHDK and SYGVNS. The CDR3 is CASSGPNEKLFF. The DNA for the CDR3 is TGTGCCAGCAGTGGGCCTAATGAAAAACTGTTTTTT.

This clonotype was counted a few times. CDR3: CASSVLATNTGELFF. The CDR3 nucleotides are TGTGCCAGCAGCGTATTGGCAACGAACACCGGGGAGCTGTTTTTT. This chain connects TRBV9 to TRBJ2-2, with D unresolved. The CDR3 sequence is 15 residues long. V was pared by 1 base and J by 0 bases, with 7 bases between. Germline CDR1 is SGDLS and CDR2 is YYNGEE.